Below, one T cell receptor (beta chain) is given with its context. Its antigen remains unknown. Mismatch with germline at one junction end may stem from a read error. This specimen belongs to a study of tumor-infiltrating lymphocytes in primary liver carcinoma. The wider study: Tumors were staged T1-T3 N0M0 and measured about 4 to 11 cm across.

Production of TCR beta cDNA used roughly 480 ng total RNA together with a constant-region primer. Three nested multiplex PCR rounds of slightly modified ARM-PCR generated TCR beta libraries. PCR rounds one and two used TRBV1-TRBV30 forward primers with a C-beta reverse primer for around 9 cycles each. TCRdb reprocessed the multiplex PCR reads with MiXCR, giving one entry per CDR3 protein. The profile shows some 30,000 distinct CDR3 sequences, around two thirds of them singletons. Germline V lookup: CDR1 WNHNN, CDR2 SYGVQD (reference sequence). The CDR3 is made up of 13 amino acids. Study results and caveats: Tumors and blood were compared for top-250-clone fraction, and tumors had the significantly higher value (p = 0.039). Detection in all five tumor regions applied to only about 8-25% of top clones.

The roughly 19-32 mg bulk tissue piece was not sorted before simultaneous RNA and DNA extraction. Through surgical resection, the patients' primary liver carcinoma was treated. This receptor was identified in a woman between 25 and 40 years old with primary liver carcinoma and hepatitis B virus infection. The V call is TRBV10-1, the J call TRBJ2-2; D not resolved. Sample: liver tumor tissue from sampling region 3. Subset: tumor region T3, left-lateral pole. As DNA, the CDR3 is TGCGTCAGCAGTGAACAAAACACCGGGGAGCTGTTTTTT. Its protein is CVSSEQNTGELFF.